Following are 12 T cell receptor beta chains from one sample sequenced in a study of tumor-infiltrating lymphocytes in primary liver carcinoma. Co-extracting RNA and DNA was done with 20-30 mg of unsorted bulk tissue as input. Total RNA amounting to roughly 450 ng was the source from which TCR beta cDNA was made with a constant-region primer. Libraries of TCR beta came from three nested multiplex PCR rounds with slightly modified ARM-PCR. Forward primers for TRBV1-TRBV30 and a C-beta reverse primer served the first two PCR rounds, at 10 cycles each. MiXCR was run by TCRdb on the multiplex PCR reads, yielding one entry per CDR3 protein. The repertoire holds some 110,000 distinct CDR3 sequences, with 55% to 75% as singletons. Material: liver tumor tissue from sampling region 3. Subset given: tumor region T3, left-lateral pole. These TCRs come from a woman aged 55-69 years with primary liver carcinoma and hepatitis B virus infection.

This clonotype was observed at least ten times. This sequence joins TRBV13 and TRBJ2-1; the D is unclear. Looked up from germline, CDR1 is PRHDT and CDR2 is FYEKMQ (reference sequence). The CDR3 length is 13 residues. V shed 4 bases and J shed 8 bases, with 12 bases lying between them. The CDR3 nucleotides read TGTGCCAGCAGCTCACTTGGCCGGGATGAGCAGTTCTTC. Protein sequence: CASSSLGRDEQFF. The full variable domain, completed using reference TRBV13 and TRBJ2-1, is AAGVIQSPRHLIKEKRETATLKCYPIPRHDTVYWYQQGPGQDPQFLISFYEKMQSDKGSIPDRFSAQQFSDYHSELNMSSLELGDSALYFCASSSLGRDEQFFGPGTRLTVL.

This clonotype was counted at least ten times. The rearrangement joins TRBV6-5 to TRBJ1-1; D is undetermined. Germline V CDR1 and CDR2: MNHEY, SVGAGI. The V and J ends lost 6 bases and 5 bases respectively, with 16 bases between them. The CDR3 length is 14 residues. The CDR3 DNA is TGTGCCAGCAGAACCGTGGCAGGTCTTACTGAAGCTTTCTTT. Its protein product is CASRTVAGLTEAFF.

This clonotype was detected once. Germline and junction disagree at one end, which may indicate a read error. The chain recombines TRBV7-8 with TRBJ2-3; 7 nucleotides line up with TRBD2. Germline lookup yields CDR1 SGHVS and CDR2 FQNEAQ. CDR3 size: 15 residues. CDR3 protein: CASSTRLASTDTQYF. CDR3 coding DNA: TGTGCTAGCAGCACACGACTAGCTAGCACAGATACGCAGTATTTT. The complete variable domain, with remaining parts taken from reference TRBV7-8 and TRBJ2-3, reads GAGVSQSPRYKVAKRGQDVALRCDPISGHVSLFWYQQALGQGPEFLTYFQNEAQLDKSGLPSDRFFAERPEGSVSTLKIQRTQQEDSAVYLCASSTRLASTDTQYFGPGTRLTVL.

As for this clonotype: Possible read error: a much larger clone is one base away. As DNA, the CDR3 is TGTGCCAGCAGTTCCGAACTAGCGGGTCTAAGGAGTACGCAGTATTTT. Its translation: CASSSELAGLRSTQYF. This chain links TRBV12-3 or TRBV12-4 with TRBJ2-3, with 9 bases aligning to TRBD2. This CDR3 comprises 16 residues. The ends lost 4 bases at V and 8 bases at J; junction bases unmatched: 13.

Concerning this clonotype: A much larger clone differs by one base, so this may be a read error. This chain uses TRBV5-1 with TRBJ1-1; 7 bases are shared with TRBD1. This CDR3 comprises 15 residues. J was trimmed by 7 bases and V by 0 bases; bases with no gene match: 9. In germline, CDR1 is SGHRS, CDR2 YFSETQ. Here the CDR3 reads CASSLESGGAIEAFF. The CDR3 DNA is TGCGCCAGCAGCTTGGAATCAGGGGGTGCCATTGAAGCTTTCTTT.

This clonotype turned up a few times. This chain connects TRBV30 to TRBJ1-6; D is ambiguous. Trimming shortened V by 3 bases and J by 9 bases, and 18 bases separated the two germline ends. The germline gives CDR1 GTSNPN, CDR2 SVGIG (reference sequence). The CDR3 loop spans 15 amino acids. The CDR3 coding sequence is TGTGCCTGGAGCTTAGACATGGGTTTCCCTTCACCCCTCCACTTT. As protein: CAWSLDMGFPSPLHF.

Comments on this clonotype: One end of the junction varies from germline; a read error may be responsible. The chain couples TRBV7-8 to TRBJ2-7; D is undetermined. Germline lookup yields CDR1 SGHVS and CDR2 FQNEAQ. The CDR3 sequence is 14 residues long. CDR3 loop: CASNLVQNTYEQYF. CDR3 in DNA: TGTGCCAGCAACTTAGTACAGAACACCTACGAGCAATACTTC.

There are a few counts of this clonotype. This chain links TRBV20-1 with TRBJ2-1; TRBD2 matches at 10 bases. V shed 1 base and J 0 bases; nucleotides not matched to a gene: 6. Looked up from germline, CDR1 is DFQATT and CDR2 is SNEGSKA (reference sequence). This CDR3 region has 17 residues. The CDR3 nucleotides read TGCAGTGCTAGAGGGGCTGCTAGCGGGAGCTCCTACAATGAGCAGTTCTTC. Translation gives CSARGAASGSSYNEQFF.

This clonotype showed up many times. The chain combines TRBV6-2 or TRBV6-3 with TRBJ2-1; 7 bases fit TRBD2. The germline V gene has CDR1 MNHEY and CDR2 SVGEGT. The CDR3 consists of 13 residues. Here the CDR3 DNA reads TGTGCTACTCTGGCGGGAGTGAGGAATGAGCAGTTCTTC. This codes for CATLAGVRNEQFF.

This clonotype has just one count. It is likely a read error, because the conserved phenylalanine at the end of the CDR3 is missing. The chain recombines TRBV6-5 with TRBJ1-2; D possibly corresponds to TRBD1 (6 bases). The CDR3 contains 13 residues. Germline loops: CDR1 MNHEY, CDR2 SVGAGI. The CDR3 nucleotides read TGTGCCAGCAATTACAGGGCTGGCTATGGCTACACCTTA. This encodes CASNYRAGYGYTL.

The rearrangement uses TRBV19 and TRBJ2-7; 8 bases map to TRBD1. This CDR3 contains 15 residues. V trimming: 1 base; J trimming: 6 bases; junction bases outside the gene matches: 8. Germline CDR1 is LNHDA and CDR2 is SQIVND (reference sequence). CDR3 loop: CASSIVTGEGCEQYF. The DNA of the CDR3 is TGTGCCAGTAGTATAGTGACAGGGGAAGGATGCGAGCAGTACTTC.

In the case of this clonotype: This is likely a read error, given that the CDR3 carries no conserved phenylalanine or tryptophan at its end. The chain has TRBV12-3 or TRBV12-4 and TRBJ2-2; possibly TRBD1 for D (6 bases). The CDR3 totals 16 residues. This CDR3 is CASNLDQGQNTGELFL. The CDR3, as DNA: TGTGCCAGCAATTTAGACCAGGGGCAGAACACCGGGGAGCTGTTTTTG.